The T cell receptor (beta chain) under discussion was sequenced for a study of regulatory T cells in long-lasting Graves disease. TCR beta libraries were built with iRepertoire HTBI primers and Arm-PCR of CDR3 regions. Per the study methods: Identification across samples found some 60 TRBV and about 15 TRBJ segments. TCRdb fed the multiplex PCR reads into MiXCR, producing one record per CDR3 protein. The V and J calls follow TCRdb's processing rather than the paper's. Here the sample spans about 430,000 distinct CDR3 sequences, over 14% being singletons. Study-level results: Investigators studied peripheral blood only, not thyroid tissue.

The sample holds many counts of this clonotype. Its antigen is unknown. The CDR3 runs to 16 residues. Germline V lookup: CDR1 WSHSY, CDR2 SAAADI. V lost 2 bases to trimming and J lost 3 bases; unmatched junction nucleotides: 2. Time point here: newly diagnosed GD, antithyroid drugs for less than 3 months. Extracted PBMC RNA gave rise to the TCR library. The same specimen was also included in a second study, on T cells in Graves' hyperthyroidism and ophthalmopathy.

The input for sequencing was peripheral blood mononuclear cells (PBMCs), taken at new diagnosis, from a patient treated with antithyroid drugs. The gene calls are TRBV10-2 and TRBJ2-1, with TRBD2 identical over 12 bases. The source of this sequence is a woman aged 35 to 49 with Graves disease. The CDR3 DNA is TGCGCCAGCAGTGAGCTGACTAGCGGGAGCTACAATGAGCAGTTCTTC. Amino acid sequence: CASSELTSGSYNEQFF.